The clone carrying this T cell receptor beta chain was counted a few times. The time point denotes: newly diagnosed GD, antithyroid drugs for less than 3 months. PBMCs were the source of the RNA used for TCR sequencing. Deletions cut 1 base from V and 4 bases from J, with 14 bases between. The CDR3 spans 15 residues. Germline-derived CDR1 and CDR2 are DFQATT and SNEGSKA (reference sequence). Building the TCR beta libraries relied on iRepertoire HTBI primers, and CDR3 regions underwent Arm-PCR. TCRdb recomputed calls from the multiplex PCR reads with MiXCR, one row per CDR3 protein. The sample yields around 400,000 distinct CDR3 sequences, about an eighth seen once. This specimen belongs to a study of regulatory T cells in long-lasting Graves disease. A further study also used this sample, focusing on T cells in Graves' hyperthyroidism and ophthalmopathy.

This sequence joins TRBV20-1 and TRBJ1-5; D uncertain. This sample comprised peripheral blood mononuclear cells (PBMCs), obtained at new diagnosis, from a patient treated with antithyroid drugs. This TCR was recovered from a woman aged 18-35 years with Graves disease. CDR3 DNA: TGCAGTGCTAGAGTTGGGCCCCCGCAAAATCAGCCCCAGCATTTT. Translation gives CSARVGPPQNQPQHF.